This T cell receptor (beta chain) stems from a study of T cells after yellow fever vaccination. Study summary: Fractions containing few cells were prepared with SMART-Seq v4 Ultra Low Input. General study findings and limits: There was a small share of clonotypes that showed up in both the CD4 and CD8 compartments.

TCRdb passed the 5' RACE reads through MiXCR, listing each CDR3 protein once. This repertoire shows fewer than 400,000 distinct CDR3 sequences, over 8.5% found once; its top ten account for 3.3%. The table lists this clonotype with many counts. Its target is not known. The sample here was CD4+ T cells sorted from PBMCs, taken 45 days after the yellow fever booster vaccination. The receptor's source is a man aged 18 to 30 who received the YFV17D yellow fever vaccine.

The CDR3 DNA reads TGTGCCAGCAGCTTAATGACTTGGAGGAATGAGCAGTTCTTC. This encodes CASSLMTWRNEQFF. The chain joins TRBV7-2 to TRBJ2-1; D perhaps matches TRBD2 (5 bases). Deletions cut 2 bases from V and 7 bases from J, with 12 bases between. From germline, CDR1 is SGHTA and CDR2 FQGNSA. CDR3 length: 14 residues.